This section outlines one T cell receptor (beta chain) sequence together with its context. The germline gives CDR1 SGHRS, CDR2 YFSETQ. V was clipped by 0 bases and J by 2 bases, with 7 bases between them. CDR3 size: 14 residues. Sequenced by immunoSEQ multiplex PCR; TCRdb stores in-frame clones only, minus some. The sample has some 220,000 clones, around 87% seen once. This entry comes from a study of blood T cell repertoires in COVID-19. Study as a whole: COVID-19 samples, acute and convalescent, were from the United States, Italy and Spain. T cells, B-cell-depleted T cells, or PBMCs provided the cDNA or gDNA that served as material.

This TCR was sampled from a young woman in a cohort exposed to, infected with or recovered from COVID-19 (not recorded which). Sequencing was performed on PBMCs or T cells enriched from blood (not recorded which). This chain joins TRBV5-1 and TRBJ2-3; D uncertain. CDR3 residues: CASSLGTVTDTQYF. DNA of the CDR3: TGCGCCAGCAGCTTGGGAACAGTCACAGATACGCAGTATTTT.